This TCR beta chain is from a study of blood T cell repertoires in COVID-19 (dated by TCRdb to between 2020 and 2021). Looking at the study overall: Samples from collaborators originated in the United States, Italy and Spain and spanned both the acute and convalescent phases of COVID-19. The repertoires were released in a freely available public database intended as a resource for research on the immune response to SARS-CoV-2. HLA class I and class II types, where available, came from metadata supplied by the sample provider rather than from assay-based typing. Subjects who had been exposed to COVID-19, were actively infected with it, or had recovered from it provided the deeply sampled blood TCRbeta repertoires that made up the dataset. The material from the prospective study consisted of cDNA or gDNA derived from T cells, B-cell-depleted T cells, or PBMCs. The samples were drawn from two sources: the first 160 participants of the ongoing ImmuneRACE study, and about 1,300 subjects contributed by 6 global collaborators. Sample metadata almost always included a de-identified subject ID, COVID-19 status, age in years and sex. What the work shows at the level of the full study, not this receptor alone: How much clinical and demographic metadata was included differed by source and by participant, and the metadata was provided uncurated.

Samples from volunteer blood donors who had recovered from COVID-19 were contributed by a second Seattle source. Each collaborating institution followed its own protocols to collect whole blood in K2EDTA tubes. Collaborator samples were shipped for TCRbeta analysis as frozen whole blood, isolated PBMCs, or DNA extracted from either sample type. TCRbeta CDR3 regions were amplified from genomic DNA using the immunoSEQ Assay, a bias-controlled multiplex PCR. The published analysis was carried out like this. Nucleated cell counts per sample were estimated from amplification of reference gene primers within the assay. To quantify the absolute abundance of each unique TCRbeta CDR3 rearrangement, sequence reads were collapsed and filtered. For each sample, productive Simpson clonality was calculated by taking the square root of Simpson's diversity index across productive rearrangements. Entries here come from immuneACCESS through TCRdb and include only in-frame sequences with V and J called. Some clones fail to appear in such tables; in the studies checked, an unresolved V gene covers under half of the shortfall, and the cause of the remainder is unknown. V, J and clone size are taken as reported in that table, and D and trimming were inferred from the DNA itself. This sample lists approximately 130,000 clones; around 86% were detected once. The ten largest clones represent approximately 20% of the sample.

The junction shows trimming of 6 bases on V and 11 bases on J, and the gene matches do not reach 11 bases of it. The CDR3 starts with the cysteine, ends with the phenylalanine, and has 13 residues. This entry keeps only the CDR3 DNA: 39 bases, framed from base 1. With regard to this clone: Its specific antigen is unknown. The record has no base qualities; no much larger clone is one base away.

Sequencing used peripheral blood. The clonotype comes from a woman in her forties or fifties who had recovered from COVID-19. The rearranged segments are TRBV12-3 or TRBV12-4 and TRBJ1-1, and TRBD1 aligns with 8 junction nucleotides. CDR3 loop: CASSPLGQVAAFF. The sequenced DNA: TGTGCCAGCAGCCCTCTGGGACAGGTAGCGGCTTTCTTT.